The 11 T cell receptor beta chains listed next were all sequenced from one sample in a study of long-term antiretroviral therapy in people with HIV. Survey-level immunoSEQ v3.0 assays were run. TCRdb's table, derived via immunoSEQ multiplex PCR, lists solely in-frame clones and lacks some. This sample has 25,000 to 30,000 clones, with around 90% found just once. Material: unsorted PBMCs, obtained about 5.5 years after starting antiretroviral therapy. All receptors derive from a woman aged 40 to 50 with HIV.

The CDR3 DNA reads TGTGCCTGGAGTTCCACGGGACAGGGGCAGTTCTATGGCTACACCTTC. Translated, it gives CAWSSTGQGQFYGYTF. V usage is TRBV30 and J usage is TRBJ1-2, with TRBD1 matching 10 bases. CDR1 and CDR2 (germline): GTSNPN, SVGIG (reference sequence). This CDR3 comprises 16 residues. The ends lost 2 bases at V and 4 bases at J; junction bases unmatched: 10.

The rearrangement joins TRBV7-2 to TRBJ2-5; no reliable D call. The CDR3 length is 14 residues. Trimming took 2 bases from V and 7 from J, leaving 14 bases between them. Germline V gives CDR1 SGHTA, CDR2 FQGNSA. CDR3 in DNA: TGTGCCAGCAGCTTAACGGGCAGGACGGGGACCCAGTACTTC. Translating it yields CASSLTGRTGTQYF.

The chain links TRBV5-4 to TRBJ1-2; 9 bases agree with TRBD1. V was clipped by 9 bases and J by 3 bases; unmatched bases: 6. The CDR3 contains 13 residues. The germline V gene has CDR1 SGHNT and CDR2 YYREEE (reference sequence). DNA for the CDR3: TGTGCCACCAGGACAGGGGAGGACTATGGCTACACCTTC. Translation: CATRTGEDYGYTF.

The CDR3 DNA is TGTGCCAGCAGCTTTATCGACACTGAAGCTTTCTTT. This sequence encodes CASSFIDTEAFF. The rearrangement links TRBV11-3 to TRBJ1-1, with D unclear. The CDR3 runs to 12 residues. V was clipped by 3 bases and J by 3 bases, with 5 bases between them. Germline V gives CDR1 SGHNT, CDR2 YENEEA.

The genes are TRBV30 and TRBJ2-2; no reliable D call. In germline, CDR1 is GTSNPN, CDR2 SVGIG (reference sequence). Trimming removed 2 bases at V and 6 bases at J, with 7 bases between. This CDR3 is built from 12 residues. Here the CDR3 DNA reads TGTGCCTGGAGTCCCCGCTCCGGGGAGCTGTTTTTT. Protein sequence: CAWSPRSGELFF.

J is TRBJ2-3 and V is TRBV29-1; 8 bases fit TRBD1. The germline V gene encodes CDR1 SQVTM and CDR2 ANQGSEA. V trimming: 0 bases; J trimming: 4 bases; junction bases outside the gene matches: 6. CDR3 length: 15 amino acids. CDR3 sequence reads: CSVEEYGQGADTQYF. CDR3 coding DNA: TGCAGCGTTGAAGAGTACGGACAGGGCGCAGATACGCAGTATTTT.

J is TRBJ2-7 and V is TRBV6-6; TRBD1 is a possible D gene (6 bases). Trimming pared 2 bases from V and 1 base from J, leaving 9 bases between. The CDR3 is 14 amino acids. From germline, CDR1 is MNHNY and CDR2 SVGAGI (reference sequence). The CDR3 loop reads CASSYRTESYEQYF. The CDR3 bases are TGTGCCAGCAGTTACCGGACAGAATCCTACGAGCAGTACTTC.

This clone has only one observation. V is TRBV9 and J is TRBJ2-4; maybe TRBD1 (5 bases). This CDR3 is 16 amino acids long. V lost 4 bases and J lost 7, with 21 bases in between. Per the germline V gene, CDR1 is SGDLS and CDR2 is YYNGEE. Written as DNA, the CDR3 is TGTGCCAGCAGCACCGACGACAGTTCCCCCCCTAACATTCAGTACTTC. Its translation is CASSTDDSSPPNIQYF.

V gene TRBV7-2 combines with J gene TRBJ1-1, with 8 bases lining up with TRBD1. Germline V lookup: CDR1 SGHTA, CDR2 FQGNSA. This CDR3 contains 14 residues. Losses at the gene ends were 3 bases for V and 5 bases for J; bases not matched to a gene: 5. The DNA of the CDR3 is TGTGCCAGCAGCTTTCAGACAGGGGATACTGAAGCTTTCTTT. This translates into CASSFQTGDTEAFF.

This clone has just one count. For the CDR3, the DNA is TGTGCCAGCAGTTACGGCGGGGGCTCCTACAATGAGCAGTTCTTC. Translated, it gives CASSYGGGSYNEQFF. J is TRBJ2-1 and V is TRBV6-5; 7 nucleotides align to TRBD2. The length of the CDR3 is 15 residues. V lost 2 bases and J lost 0; bases outside the gene matches: 1. From germline, CDR1 is MNHEY and CDR2 SVGAGI.

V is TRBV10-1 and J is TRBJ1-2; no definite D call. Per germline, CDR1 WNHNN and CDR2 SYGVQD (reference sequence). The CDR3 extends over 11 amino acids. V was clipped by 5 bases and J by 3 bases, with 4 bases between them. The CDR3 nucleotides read TGCGCCAGCAGTTTACACTATGGCTACACCTTC. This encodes CASSLHYGYTF.